Listed below are T cell receptor beta chains from one sample, sequenced in a study of CD8+CD57+ T cells in acquired aplastic anemia. MiXCR, applied by TCRdb to the reads, yields one record per CDR3 protein. Here the sample spans approximately 200,000 distinct CDR3 sequences, roughly 55% being singletons. The sample comprised sorted CD4+, CD8+, or CD8+CD57+ T cells (not recorded which) from PBMCs. These receptors were obtained from a human donor in good health. Each CDR3 is given with its conserved first and last residue.

j_call | v_call | cdr3_aa
TRBJ1-4 | TRBV10-3 | CAIKDGATNEKLFF
TRBJ2-1 | TRBV20-1 | CSAREAGALDEQFF
TRBJ1-5 | TRBV19 | CASEKDSLGGQPQHF
TRBJ1-1 | TRBV12-3/TRBV12-4 | CASRTRGGATEAFF
TRBJ1-1 | TRBV7-6 | CASSLAWNTEAFF
TRBJ2-3 | TRBV7-3 | CASSLRGGWQLTDTQYF
TRBJ1-6 | TRBV14 | CASSQDPGVGSPLHF
TRBJ2-7 | TRBV11-1 | CASSLERGQSSYEQYF
TRBJ2-1 | TRBV20-1 | CSASGGGYNEQFF
TRBJ1-6 | TRBV9 | CASNPGQVNSPLHF
TRBJ2-3 | TRBV20-1 | CSASASLATSTDTQYF
TRBJ2-7 | TRBV13 | CASSLSRTDYEQYF
TRBJ1-6 | TRBV20-1 | CSAPGQASSYNSPLHF
TRBJ1-1 | TRBV7-9 | CASSLGGGYVEAFF
TRBJ2-5 | TRBV20-1 | CSANSSGHQETQYF
TRBJ2-7 | TRBV19 | CASSIESGGSYEQYF
TRBJ2-1 | TRBV20-1 | CSARDSGAAVGEQFF
TRBJ1-2 | TRBV7-8 | CASSYGQGDYGYTF
TRBJ2-7 | TRBV29-1 | CSVEGAGGADEQYF
TRBJ2-3 | TRBV12-3/TRBV12-4 | CASRNGGQEDTQYF
TRBJ1-5 | TRBV24-1 | CATNPGDSNQPQHF
TRBJ2-7 | TRBV15 | CATSRAGYEQYF
TRBJ1-5 | TRBV10-3 | CAIGTGNQPQHF
TRBJ2-1 | TRBV7-6 | CASSLAISGRAYNEQFF
TRBJ1-4 | TRBV7-9 | CASSLYLQATNEKLFF
TRBJ1-2 | TRBV10-2 | CASSDFTGSNYGYTF
TRBJ1-1 | TRBV15 | CATSRAGFEAFF
TRBJ2-7 | TRBV25-1 | CASSEIRGTYEQYF
TRBJ2-3 | TRBV7-3 | CASSDGTDTQYF
TRBJ1-6 | TRBV13 | CASSELRELNSPLHF
TRBJ2-5 | TRBV5-1 | CASSSTRLGETQYF
TRBJ2-1 | TRBV10-3 | CAISGGPLGLAYEQFF
TRBJ2-1 | TRBV7-6 | CASSPGQEVSEQFF
TRBJ1-1 | TRBV7-9 | CASSLVGRGETNTEAFF
TRBJ2-5 | TRBV7-2 | CASSPPGQETQYF
TRBJ1-1 | TRBV6-5 | CASSYTAGAEAFF